This entry lists 10 T cell receptor beta chains sequenced from one sample in a study of breast tumors, draining lymph nodes, adjacent tissues. TCRdb reprocessed the multiplex PCR reads with MiXCR, giving one entry per CDR3 protein. The sample records approximately 21,000 distinct CDR3 sequences, about 38% being singletons. The sequenced sample consisted of breast tumor tissue. These receptors all stem from a female donor with breast cancer. Some clones in this sample may be carry-over from other donors' samples.

V is TRBV12-5 and J is TRBJ2-3, with D perhaps TRBD2 (5 bases). This CDR3 comprises 12 residues. V was trimmed by 5 bases and J by 5 bases, leaving 8 bases between them. Germline CDR1 reads LGHNT; CDR2 reads FRNRAP. In DNA, the CDR3 is TGTGCTAGTGGTGGACTTGGAGATACGCAGTATTTT. Translating it yields CASGGLGDTQYF.

This clonotype was found once. V usage is TRBV9 and J usage is TRBJ2-2; 12 positions agree with TRBD2. The CDR3 is 17 amino acids. V dropped 4 bases and J dropped 0; count of bases not matched to a gene: 4. Germline-derived CDR1 and CDR2 are SGDLS and YYNGEE. In DNA form, the CDR3 reads TGTGCCAGCAGCATCCGGACTAGCGGGGCGAACACCGGGGAGCTGTTTTTT. Translating it yields CASSIRTSGANTGELFF.

The chain combines TRBV5-1 with TRBJ2-5; 12 nucleotides align to TRBD2. CDR1 is SGHRS and CDR2 is YFSETQ in the germline V gene. CDR3 length: 17 residues. V was clipped by 3 bases and J by 4 bases; unmatched bases: 10. The CDR3 region has the DNA TGCGCCAGCAGCTCCAGGGCTAGCGGGGGGGCCTTAGAGACCCAGTACTTC. Protein sequence: CASSSRASGGALETQYF.

This clonotype was detected many times. This rearrangement joins TRBV4-1 to TRBJ2-7; 12 bases fit TRBD2. The CDR3 has 16 residues. V dropped 5 bases and J dropped 0; count of bases not matched to a gene: 5. Germline CDR1 MGHRA, CDR2 YSYEKL. CDR3 DNA: TGCGCCAGCAGCTCTAGCGGGGGGGTGAGCTCCTACGAGCAGTACTTC. It is translated as CASSSSGGVSSYEQYF.

This clonotype came up once. The chain couples TRBV5-5 to TRBJ2-7; D gene unclear. Germline V CDR1 and CDR2: SGHKS, YYEKEE (reference sequence). V lost 3 bases to trimming and J lost 2 bases, with 6 bases between them. CDR3 length equals 12 residues. CDR3 protein: CASSSRAYEQYF. The CDR3, as DNA: TGTGCCAGCAGCTCCCGGGCCTACGAGCAGTACTTC.

This clonotype was detected ten times or more. The chain uses TRBV11-2 and TRBJ2-7; the D call may be TRBD1 or TRBD2 (5 bases each). CDR1 is SGHAT and CDR2 is FQNNGV in the germline V gene. Trimming cost V 0 bases and J 4 bases, with 13 bases left between them. CDR3 length: 15 amino acids. The CDR3 bases are TGTGCCAGCAGCTTAGAGTTGGGGCCGGGATACGAGCAGTACTTC. Encoded protein: CASSLELGPGYEQYF.

V and J are TRBV7-1 and TRBJ2-7; TRBD1 agrees at 7 bases. TRBV7-1 belongs to the ORF category, with a function that is uncertain. This CDR3 region has 14 residues. Germline trimming cut 5 bases from V and 0 bases from J; bases unmatched to any gene: 4. CDR3 DNA: TGTGCCAGCAGCCCCGGGGACAGCTCCTACGAGCAGTACTTC. It translates to CASSPGDSSYEQYF.

By share, this clonotype ranks as medium-sized. J is TRBJ2-3 and V is TRBV20-1, with TRBD2 identical over 9 bases. This CDR3 is built from 16 residues. Germline V gene sequence: CDR1 DFQATT, CDR2 SNEGSKA (reference sequence). Germline trimming cut 6 bases from V and 4 bases from J; bases unmatched to any gene: 14. CDR3 in amino acids: CSAGYGLARYADTQYF. The DNA of the CDR3 is TGCAGTGCGGGCTACGGACTAGCGAGGTACGCAGATACGCAGTATTTT.

This clonotype was picked up many times. The chain employs TRBV7-8 and TRBJ1-3; D unclear. V was cut by 4 bases and J by 4 bases, with 11 bases left in between. The CDR3 loop spans 14 amino acids. CDR1 and CDR2 (germline): SGHVS, FQNEAQ. The CDR3 DNA reads TGTGCCAGCAGCTCCAGTCCGGCAGGAAACACCATATATTTT. Translating it yields CASSSSPAGNTIYF.

This clonotype appeared a single time. The V gene is TRBV5-1, the J gene TRBJ2-3; the D gene is possibly TRBD2 (5 bases). Germline-derived CDR1 and CDR2 are SGHRS and YFSETQ. V was cut by 2 bases and J by 0 bases, with 13 bases left in between. The CDR3 sequence is 16 residues long. CDR3 sequence: CASSFTDGVSTDTQYF. Here the CDR3 DNA reads TGCGCCAGCAGCTTTACAGACGGGGTCAGCACAGATACGCAGTATTTT.